These 19 T cell receptor beta chains were sequenced from one sample in a study of cytomegalovirus exposure and HLA in healthy donors. The study ran its PCR with 60 Vbeta and 13 Jbeta primers. TCRdb's copy holds only in-frame clones and misses some; the assay was immunoSEQ multiplex PCR. The sample holds approximately 160,000 clones, roughly 80% seen once. Sequencing was carried out using PBMCs. The source is a man younger than 35 in good health and CMV-seropositive.

V is TRBV5-1 and J is TRBJ2-5; D is perhaps TRBD2 (5 bases). With 6 bases removed from V and 5 bases from J, the gap between germline ends came to 26 bases. Per the germline V gene, CDR1 is SGHRS and CDR2 is YFSETQ. The CDR3 loop spans 17 amino acids. The DNA of the CDR3 is TGCGCCAGCACCTCGGCAGGTAGCGACCAAATTGGGGAGACCCAGTACTTC. Amino acids: CASTSAGSDQIGETQYF.

The CDR3 DNA is TGTGCCAGCAGCCCTCGGGAGAGGGGGGGGACCCAGTACTTC. This translates into CASSPRERGGTQYF. The chain employs TRBV7-8 and TRBJ2-5; D might be TRBD2 (7 bases). The V gene's germline CDR1 is SGHVS and CDR2 FQNEAQ. V lost 5 bases, J lost 7 bases, and 17 bases lay in between. CDR3 length equals 14 residues.

The J gene is TRBJ2-5, the V gene TRBV5-6; D unclear. The CDR3 is 14 residues long. The germline V gene has CDR1 SGHDT and CDR2 YYEEEE. V lost 0 bases and J lost 5, with 11 bases in between. CDR3 protein: CASSLVWAGETQYF. The CDR3 DNA reads as TGTGCCAGCAGCTTGGTTTGGGCCGGCGAGACCCAGTACTTC. Looking up the rest from reference TRBV5-6 and TRBJ2-5 gives the full variable domain: DAGVTQSPTHLIKTRGQQVTLRCSPKSGHDTVSWYQQALGQGPQFIFQYYEEEERQRGNFPDRFSGHQFPNYSSELNVNALLLGDSALYLCASSLVWAGETQYFGPGTRLLVL.

This sequence joins TRBV11-2 and TRBJ2-1; TRBD2 aligns across 7 bases. Germline-derived CDR1 and CDR2 are SGHAT and FQNNGV. With 2 bases clipped from V and 6 bases from J, the junction kept 7 bases outside the gene matches. This CDR3 comprises 15 residues. The CDR3 DNA is TGTGCCAGCAGCTTATGGGATGGGGGGGTCAATGAGCAGTTCTTC. It translates to CASSLWDGGVNEQFF.

The sample holds a few counts of this clone. The rearrangement uses TRBV29-1 and TRBJ2-3, with TRBD2 as a possible D gene (5 bases). V lost 0 bases, J lost 0 bases, and 19 bases lay in between. The CDR3 runs to 18 residues. Germline V CDR1 and CDR2: SQVTM, ANQGSEA. CDR3 protein: CSVEDASGSRFSTDTQYF. The CDR3 DNA is TGCAGCGTTGAAGATGCTAGTGGGAGTCGGTTTAGCACAGATACGCAGTATTTT.

The V gene is TRBV2, the J gene TRBJ2-6; D remains unclear. In germline, CDR1 is SNHLY, CDR2 FYNNEI. The CDR3 has 13 residues. V was shortened by 8 bases and J by 1 base, with 6 bases between the two germline ends. The CDR3 nucleotides read TGTGCCAGCTCTCTTTCTGGGGCCAACGTCCTGACTTTC. Protein product: CASSLSGANVLTF.

This clone has only one observation. The V and J genes are TRBV2 and TRBJ2-2; a weak D match, TRBD1 (6 bases). This CDR3 is 17 amino acids long. Germline CDR1 SNHLY, CDR2 FYNNEI. Trimming stripped 3 bases from V and 2 bases from J, with 16 bases between. The CDR3 DNA reads as TGTGCCAGCAGTGAGGAGATGGGGGCTAGAAACACCGGGGAGCTGTTTTTT. Protein product: CASSEEMGARNTGELFF.

This CDR3 reads CASSSNPRDRKKNEQFF. The CDR3 region has the DNA TGTGCCAGCAGCTCAAACCCCCGGGACAGAAAAAAAAATGAGCAGTTCTTC. The chain joins TRBV28 to TRBJ2-1, with 7 positions matching TRBD1. The J segment lost 7 bases and the V segment lost 6 bases, leaving 18 bases of the junction unmatched. Looked up from germline, CDR1 is MDHEN and CDR2 is SYDVKM. CDR3 length: 17 amino acids. Using reference TRBV28 and TRBJ2-1 for the parts outside the CDR3, the full variable domain is DVKVTQSSRYLVKRTGEKVFLECVQDMDHENMFWYRQDPGLGLRLIYFSYDVKMKEKGDIPEGYSVSREKKERFSLILESASTNQTSMYLCASSSNPRDRKKNEQFFGPGTRLTVL.

The chain uses TRBV9 and TRBJ2-3; D gene uncertain. This CDR3 has 13 residues. Per germline, CDR1 SGDLS and CDR2 YYNGEE. The V end lost 3 bases, the J end lost 0 bases, and 5 bases lay between the germline ends. The CDR3 DNA reads TGTGCCAGCAGCGCCATGAGCACAGATACGCAGTATTTT. This translates into CASSAMSTDTQYF.

The rearrangement links TRBV19 to TRBJ2-1, with D unresolved. The CDR3 contains 12 residues. Germline V gene lookup returns CDR1 LNHDA and CDR2 SQIVND (reference sequence). V lost 3 bases, J lost 3 bases, and 3 bases lay in between. The CDR3 bases are TGTGCCAGTAGTATCTACTACAATGAGCAGTTCTTC. Protein sequence: CASSIYYNEQFF.

The chain combines TRBV19 with TRBJ1-1; maybe TRBD1 (6 bases). The CDR3 contains 15 residues. Deletions cut 9 bases from V and 8 bases from J, with 25 bases between. From germline, CDR1 is LNHDA and CDR2 SQIVND (reference sequence). CDR3: CASGTIIRGSGEAFF. The CDR3 DNA reads TGTGCCAGCGGGACAATTATACGGGGCTCTGGGGAAGCTTTCTTT.

There are a few counts of this clone. The chain links TRBV10-1 to TRBJ1-1; D is unresolved. V lost 3 bases and J 1 base, leaving 9 bases between the germline ends. The germline V gene has CDR1 WNHNN and CDR2 SYGVQD (reference sequence). This CDR3 has 14 residues. Written as DNA, the CDR3 is TGCGCCAGCAGTGAAGGAGGTCCGAACACTGAAGCTTTCTTT. Translated: CASSEGGPNTEAFF.

The chain uses TRBV5-1 and TRBJ2-1; 9 positions match TRBD1. The CDR3 extends over 15 amino acids. Germline V gene sequence: CDR1 SGHRS, CDR2 YFSETQ. V shed 8 bases and J 5 bases; nucleotides not matched to a gene: 11. The CDR3 DNA follows: TGCGCCAGTGACCGGACAGGGGAGTCCCACAATGAGCAGTTCTTC. Protein product: CASDRTGESHNEQFF.

This clone was seen a handful of times. V gene TRBV7-9 combines with J gene TRBJ2-1; 9 nucleotides align to TRBD2. This CDR3 contains 19 residues. Per germline, CDR1 SEHNR and CDR2 FQNEAQ (reference sequence). The V and J ends lost 5 bases and 0 bases, in that order; junction bases with no gene match: 14. CDR3 sequence (DNA): TGTGCCAGCAGCCTCGGGCTAGCGGGATCGTTTGGCTCCTACAATGAGCAGTTCTTC. It specifies CASSLGLAGSFGSYNEQFF.

V gene TRBV4-2 combines with J gene TRBJ2-2; 7 bases are a match to TRBD1. The V and J ends lost 4 bases and 0 bases, in that order; junction bases with no gene match: 5. Germline CDR1 reads LGHNA; CDR2 reads YNFKEQ. This CDR3 spans 16 amino acids. CDR3 sequence reads: CASSPRQGTNTGELFF. The CDR3 DNA follows: TGTGCCAGCAGCCCGCGACAGGGCACGAACACCGGGGAGCTGTTTTTT.

This chain connects TRBV7-9 to TRBJ2-4, with D hard to call. The CDR3 is 11 residues long. Germline assignment: CDR1 SEHNR and CDR2 FQNEAQ (reference sequence). Between the trimmed V and J ends, which lost 4 bases and 5 bases, there was a span of 3 bases. The CDR3 coding sequence is TGTGCCAGCAGCTCTCAAAACATTCAGTACTTC. Translated, it gives CASSSQNIQYF.

CDR3: CSVGGDRIPGELFF. The DNA of the CDR3 is TGCAGCGTAGGGGGCGACAGGATCCCCGGGGAGCTGTTTTTT. The chain carries TRBV29-1 and TRBJ2-2; TRBD1 matches 7 bases. The germline V gene encodes CDR1 SQVTM and CDR2 ANQGSEA. V gave up 6 bases and J gave up 6 bases; unmatched junction bases: 10. CDR3 length equals 14 residues.

As for this clone: Given the absence of the conserved phenylalanine or tryptophan at the CDR3 end, a read error is likely. The V call is TRBV7-8, the J call TRBJ1-6; weak D call: TRBD1 (6 bases). The CDR3 has 17 amino acids. The germline CDR1 and CDR2 sequences are SGHVS and FQNEAQ. V dropped 5 bases and J dropped 2 bases, with 16 bases sitting between them. CDR3 coding DNA: TGTGCCAGCAGCACAGGGATTAGGCCACCCTATAATTCACCCCTCCACCTT. This sequence encodes CASSTGIRPPYNSPLHL.

The chain carries TRBV6-5 and TRBJ2-1; TRBD2 aligns across 10 bases. Germline assignment: CDR1 MNHEY and CDR2 SVGAGI. V gave up 0 bases and J gave up 8 bases; unmatched junction bases: 7. The CDR3 has 16 residues. CDR3 nucleotide sequence: TGTGCCAGCAGTTACTCGGGGCTAGCGGGAGACGATGAGCAGTTCTTC. This sequence encodes CASSYSGLAGDDEQFF.